What follows are 30 T cell receptor beta chains derived from one specimen sequenced in a study of radiotherapy plus CTLA-4 blockade in lung cancer. Assay: immunoSEQ multiplex PCR; the TCRdb copy retains only in-frame clones and omits some. The data show 45,000 to 60,000 clones, roughly 77% seen once. Sequenced here: peripheral blood, sampled from a patient treated with radiotherapy plus ipilimumab. The receptors come from a human donor with non-small cell lung cancer who had a complete response to radiotherapy plus ipilimumab.

The chain employs TRBV28 and TRBJ1-2; possibly TRBD1 for D (5 bases). V was shortened by 2 bases and J by 8 bases, with 12 bases between the two germline ends. The CDR3 spans 13 residues. Germline V lookup: CDR1 MDHEN, CDR2 SYDVKM. This CDR3 reads CASSLQGQGGYTF. CDR3 sequence (DNA): TGTGCCAGCAGTTTACAAGGACAAGGGGGCTACACCTTC.

The chain joins TRBV6-5 to TRBJ1-6, with 7 bases lining up with TRBD1. V was clipped by 0 bases and J by 6 bases; unmatched bases: 5. The germline V gene has CDR1 MNHEY and CDR2 SVGAGI. There are 16 residues in the CDR3. The CDR3 loop reads CASSYSSGQSNSPLHF. As DNA, the CDR3 is TGTGCCAGCAGTTACTCCTCGGGACAGTCTAATTCACCCCTCCACTTT.

The sample holds one count of this clone. V is TRBV10-1 and J is TRBJ1-2; 11 bases align to TRBD1. The CDR3 runs to 13 residues. J lost 10 bases, V lost 6 bases, and 7 bases had no gene match. From germline, CDR1 is WNHNN and CDR2 SYGVQD (reference sequence). DNA for the CDR3: TGCGCCAGCAGCTCCGGGACAGGGGGAGCCTACACCTTC. Translated: CASSSGTGGAYTF.

CDR3 sequence (DNA): TGTGCCAGCTCACCACCGGACCAATCAGGGAATGAGCAGTTCTTC. Protein: CASSPPDQSGNEQFF. The rearrangement uses TRBV18 and TRBJ2-1; D may be TRBD1 (5 bases). There are 15 residues in the CDR3. V shed 0 bases and J shed 7 bases, with 13 bases lying between them. In germline, CDR1 is KGHSH, CDR2 LQKENI.

This sequence joins TRBV5-1 and TRBJ2-3; 7 bases align to TRBD2. The CDR3 has 15 residues. CDR1 is SGHRS and CDR2 is YFSETQ in the germline V gene. Trimming took 4 bases from V and 4 from J; bases not matched to a gene: 9. The CDR3 loop is CASSPFAGEADTQYF. The CDR3 nucleotides read TGCGCCAGCAGCCCCTTCGCGGGAGAGGCAGATACGCAGTATTTT.

This clone was seen once. This chain connects TRBV4-3 to TRBJ1-4, with a possible D match to TRBD1 (5 bases). Trimming left V 0 bases short and J 0 bases short, with 14 bases between. Germline CDR1 is LGHNA and CDR2 is YSLEER. The length of the CDR3 is 18 residues. The CDR3 loop reads CASSQEVREGSTNEKLFF. The DNA of the CDR3 is TGCGCCAGCAGCCAAGAGGTCCGGGAGGGGTCAACTAATGAAAAACTGTTTTTT.

The chain employs TRBV29-1 and TRBJ2-3; possible D gene TRBD1, 6 bases. V lost 7 bases and J 6 bases, leaving 17 bases between the germline ends. There are 13 residues in the CDR3. In germline, CDR1 is SQVTM, CDR2 ANQGSEA. Here the CDR3 DNA reads TGCAGCGCTCAACAGGGTGAATACGATACGCAGTATTTT. It yields the protein CSAQQGEYDTQYF.

V usage is TRBV6-5 and J usage is TRBJ1-1, with a possible D match to TRBD1 (6 bases). The ends were cut back, 0 bases at V and 8 bases at J, with 13 bases in the middle. The CDR3 is 14 amino acids. Germline CDR1 is MNHEY and CDR2 is SVGAGI. The CDR3 DNA reads as TGTGCCAGCAGTTACTCGATCAGGGGATCAGAAGCTTTCTTT. It encodes CASSYSIRGSEAFF.

The gene calls are TRBV27 and TRBJ2-1, with a weak D call TRBD2 (5 bases). The V end was cut by 6 bases, the J end by 0 bases, with 9 bases between. In germline, CDR1 is MNHEY, CDR2 SMNVEV (reference sequence). CDR3 length: 14 residues. CDR3 loop: CASRSGSSYNEQFF. In DNA, the CDR3 is TGTGCCAGCAGGAGCGGTAGCTCCTACAATGAGCAGTTCTTC.

V is TRBV5-4 and J is TRBJ1-4, with 9 bases lining up with TRBD1. The CDR3 is made up of 15 amino acids. CDR1 SGHNT and CDR2 YYREEE come from the germline V gene (reference sequence). The ends lost 4 bases at V and 5 bases at J; junction bases unmatched: 6. The CDR3, as DNA: TGTGCCAGCAGCACTACCGGGACAGGGAATGAAAAACTGTTTTTT. Translated: CASSTTGTGNEKLFF.

The chain uses TRBV18 and TRBJ1-6; D not resolved. Between the trimmed V and J ends, which lost 5 bases and 14 bases, there was a span of 10 bases. Germline loops: CDR1 KGHSH, CDR2 LQKENI. The CDR3 runs 11 residues. The CDR3 sequence is CASSKEDTLHF. CDR3 nucleotides: TGTGCCAGCTCAAAGGAAGACACCCTCCACTTT.

This sequence joins TRBV19 and TRBJ2-2; the D is unclear. CDR1 is LNHDA and CDR2 is SQIVND in the germline V gene (reference sequence). The CDR3 is made up of 17 amino acids. V lost 6 bases, J lost 7 bases, and 24 bases lay in between. The CDR3 nucleotides read TGTGCCAGTAGGAACGTCCCTATCCGGTCATCTGGCGGGGAGCTGTTTTTT. It codes for CASRNVPIRSSGGELFF.

The J gene is TRBJ2-7, the V gene TRBV6-1, with 11 nucleotides matching TRBD1. CDR1 is MNHNS and CDR2 is SASEGT in the germline V gene. The CDR3 length is 16 residues. V was pared by 2 bases and J by 4 bases, with 7 bases of the junction left unmatched. The CDR3 DNA sequence: TGTGCCAGCAGTGAATCCCCCGGGACAGGGGGTTACGAGCAGTACTTC. Translated: CASSESPGTGGYEQYF.

The J gene is TRBJ2-1, the V gene TRBV29-1; tentatively, D is TRBD2 (6 bases). From germline, CDR1 is SQVTM and CDR2 ANQGSEA. V shed 3 bases and J shed 7 bases, with 16 bases lying between them. The length of the CDR3 is 14 residues. The CDR3 coding sequence is TGCAGCGTTGAGCGGGAAGAAGGGTGGAATGAGCAGTTCTTC. Translating it yields CSVEREEGWNEQFF.

This sequence joins TRBV5-1 and TRBJ2-2; TRBD2 matches at 7 bases. V was pared by 0 bases and J by 7 bases, with 12 bases of the junction left unmatched. In germline, CDR1 is SGHRS, CDR2 YFSETQ. The CDR3 covers 17 residues. DNA of the CDR3: TGCGCCAGCAGCTTGGGTCCAAGCGGGATCTCGGGCGGGGAGCTGTTTTTT. This translates into CASSLGPSGISGGELFF.

In its sample, this clone was seen a few times. The rearrangement uses TRBV18 and TRBJ1-2, with unresolved D. This CDR3 has 12 amino acids. Germline V gene sequence: CDR1 KGHSH, CDR2 LQKENI. The ends were cut back, 1 base at V and 6 bases at J, with 6 bases in the middle. DNA for the CDR3: TGTGCCAGCTCACCACTCGGTGATGGCTACACCTTC. Residues: CASSPLGDGYTF.

The chain links TRBV5-1 to TRBJ1-4; unclear D gene. CDR3 length: 16 residues. Germline V CDR1 and CDR2: SGHRS, YFSETQ. Trimming left V 0 bases short and J 8 bases short, with 17 bases between. The CDR3 nucleotides read TGCGCCAGCAGCTTGGGCCTGACTCCACGAGGGGAAAAACTGTTTTTT. It yields the protein CASSLGLTPRGEKLFF.

The J gene is TRBJ2-7, the V gene TRBV6-1; 12 nucleotides agree with TRBD2. Germline V CDR1 and CDR2: MNHNS, SASEGT. The V and J ends lost 8 bases and 3 bases, in that order; junction bases with no gene match: 2. The CDR3 contains 13 residues. CDR3 coding DNA: TGTGCCAGCGGACTAGCGGGGTACTACGAGCAGTACGTC. It translates to CASGLAGYYEQYV.

J is TRBJ2-3 and V is TRBV19; TRBD2 aligns across 8 bases. From germline, CDR1 is LNHDA and CDR2 SQIVND (reference sequence). The V segment lost 5 bases and the J segment 3 bases; nucleotides outside the gene matches: 4. This CDR3 spans 14 amino acids. The CDR3 coding sequence is TGTGCCAGTAGTCCTACGGGGGGGACAGATACGCAGTATTTT. As protein: CASSPTGGTDTQYF.

The chain employs TRBV7-6 and TRBJ2-7; a weak D match, TRBD2 (6 bases). The CDR3 length is 13 residues. Germline loops: CDR1 SGHVS, CDR2 FNYEAQ. The V end lost 5 bases, the J end lost 6 bases, and 14 bases lay between the germline ends. The CDR3: CASSPLQAGEQYF. The DNA for the CDR3 is TGTGCCAGCAGCCCTCTGCAAGCGGGCGAGCAGTACTTC.

The V call is TRBV6-5, the J call TRBJ2-2; TRBD2 might be the D (7 bases). This CDR3 has 15 amino acids. The germline V and J ends were trimmed by 6 bases and 2 bases, with 13 bases remaining between them. Germline-derived CDR1 and CDR2 are MNHEY and SVGAGI. CDR3 DNA: TGTGCCAGCAGAAGGGGGGGGCTTAACACCGGGGAGCTGTTTTTT. This translates into CASRRGGLNTGELFF.

The chain has TRBV5-1 and TRBJ1-6, with a tentative D call TRBD1 (5 bases). CDR3 size: 18 residues. With 4 bases removed from V and 0 bases from J, the gap between germline ends came to 17 bases. Germline CDR1 and CDR2: SGHRS and YFSETQ. The CDR3 region is CASSAGRHRSSYNSPLHF. As DNA, the CDR3 is TGCGCCAGCAGCGCAGGACGGCACAGGAGCTCCTATAATTCACCCCTCCACTTT.

The chain employs TRBV10-1 and TRBJ2-1; D may be TRBD1 (5 bases). CDR1 and CDR2 (germline): WNHNN, SYGVQD (reference sequence). The CDR3 contains 16 residues. V shed 5 bases and J shed 6 bases, with 20 bases lying between them. The CDR3 is CASSPSIGVGGNEQFF. Written as DNA, the CDR3 is TGCGCCAGCAGTCCCTCTATAGGGGTGGGTGGCAATGAGCAGTTCTTC.

The V gene is TRBV6-1, the J gene TRBJ1-2; 9 bases are a match to TRBD1. The V and J ends lost 6 bases and 5 bases, in that order; junction bases with no gene match: 7. Germline V gene sequence: CDR1 MNHNS, CDR2 SASEGT. This CDR3 is built from 14 residues. CDR3 in amino acids: CASRVDRGGYGYTF. The CDR3 DNA reads as TGTGCCAGCAGGGTGGACAGGGGAGGTTATGGCTACACCTTC.

This chain uses TRBV9 with TRBJ2-1; 9 bases are a match to TRBD1. The V segment lost 1 base and the J segment 9 bases; nucleotides outside the gene matches: 8. The CDR3 consists of 15 residues. Germline CDR1 and CDR2: SGDLS and YYNGEE. The CDR3 region has the DNA TGTGCCAGCAGCGTAAGGGGACAGGGTGGTTCTGAGCAGTTCTTC. Its translation: CASSVRGQGGSEQFF.

This clone has a single count. The rearrangement links TRBV30 to TRBJ2-1; maybe TRBD2 (6 bases). Between the trimmed V and J ends, which lost 5 bases and 4 bases, there was a span of 15 bases. The CDR3 has 14 amino acids. Germline V gives CDR1 GTSNPN, CDR2 SVGIG (reference sequence). The CDR3 DNA sequence: TGTGCCTGGTCCCGGGGACTTGAGTACAATGAGCAGTTCTTC. This encodes CAWSRGLEYNEQFF.

The chain recombines TRBV2 with TRBJ2-7, with 8 bases fitting TRBD2. Germline trimming cut 7 bases from V and 6 bases from J; bases unmatched to any gene: 8. Germline V CDR1 and CDR2: SNHLY, FYNNEI. This CDR3 has 13 residues. The CDR3 DNA sequence: TGTGCCAGCAACCAAGCGGGAGCGGGCGAGCAGTACGTC. Residues: CASNQAGAGEQYV.

J is TRBJ1-2 and V is TRBV4-1, with D maybe TRBD1 (6 bases). The CDR3 sequence is 12 residues long. Germline V gene sequence: CDR1 MGHRA, CDR2 YSYEKL. V was cut by 2 bases and J by 8 bases, with 9 bases left in between. Here the CDR3 DNA reads TGCGCCAGCAGCCAACAGGGGCGCGGCTACACCTTC. This codes for CASSQQGRGYTF.

J is TRBJ2-5 and V is TRBV7-9, with TRBD1 matching over 7 bases. From germline, CDR1 is SEHNR and CDR2 FQNEAQ (reference sequence). J lost 3 bases, V lost 5 bases, and 6 bases had no gene match. The CDR3 is 14 amino acids. The CDR3 DNA follows: TGTGCCAGCAGCATCCTAGACAGGGAAGAGACCCAGTACTTC. Translating it yields CASSILDREETQYF.

Remarks on this clone: The identical CDR3 is also encoded by other nucleotide sequences in the sample. This chain joins TRBV7-9 and TRBJ2-2; D may be TRBD1 (6 bases). Trimming left V 5 bases short and J 2 bases short, with 9 bases between. This CDR3 comprises 14 residues. Germline V lookup: CDR1 SEHNR, CDR2 FQNEAQ (reference sequence). The DNA for the CDR3 is TGTGCCAGCAGCCCGACAGGAAACACCGGGGAGCTGTTTTTT. It codes for CASSPTGNTGELFF.